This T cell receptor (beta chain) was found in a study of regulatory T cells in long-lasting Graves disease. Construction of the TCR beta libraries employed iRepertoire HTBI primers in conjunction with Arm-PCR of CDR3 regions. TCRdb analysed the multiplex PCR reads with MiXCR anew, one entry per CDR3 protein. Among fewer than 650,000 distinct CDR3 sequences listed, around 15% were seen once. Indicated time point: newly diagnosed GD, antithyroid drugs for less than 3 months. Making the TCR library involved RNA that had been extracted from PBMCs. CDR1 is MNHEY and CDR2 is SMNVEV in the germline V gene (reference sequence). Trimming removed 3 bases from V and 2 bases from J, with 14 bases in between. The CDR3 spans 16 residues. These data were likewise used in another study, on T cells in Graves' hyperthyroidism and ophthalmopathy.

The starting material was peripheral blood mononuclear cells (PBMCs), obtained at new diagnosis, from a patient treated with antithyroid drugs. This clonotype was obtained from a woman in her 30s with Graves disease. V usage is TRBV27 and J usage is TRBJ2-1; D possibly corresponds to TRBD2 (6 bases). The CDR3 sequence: CASSFFSGGPYNEQFF. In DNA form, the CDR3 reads TGTGCCAGCAGTTTTTTTAGCGGAGGTCCCTACAATGAGCAGTTCTTC.